Below are 8 T cell receptor beta chains sequenced from a single sample in a study of CD8+ T cells in alopecia areata. Indicated treatment: oral pan-JAK inhibitor, 5-10 mg twice daily. RNA was isolated and reverse transcribed to cDNA, the sequencing template. Measured with immunoSEQ multiplex PCR; TCRdb has only the in-frame clones, and not every one. This sample has 64,000 or so clones; around 42% occur once, and the top ten carry around 21%. This specimen was CD8+ T cells sorted from blood, taken at approximately week 37, from a patient treated with tofacitinib. The receptors originated from a human donor with alopecia areata.

V usage is TRBV29-1 and J usage is TRBJ2-7, with D possibly being TRBD2 (7 bases). The CDR3 consists of 13 residues. Germline CDR1 and CDR2: SQVTM and ANQGSEA. The V gene lost 4 bases and the J gene lost 2 bases, with 12 bases spanning the gap. The CDR3 sequence: CSVVRGTPYEQYF. CDR3 coding DNA: TGCAGCGTTGTGCGGGGGACACCCTACGAGCAGTACTTC.

J is TRBJ1-1 and V is TRBV6-5; D is uncertain. Germline-derived CDR1 and CDR2 are MNHEY and SVGAGI. The CDR3 is 13 residues long. Trimming left V 6 bases short and J 8 bases short, with 16 bases between. CDR3 nucleotides: TGTGCCAGCAGCTCCCACGGGGTTACCGAAGCTTTCTTT. Protein sequence: CASSSHGVTEAFF.

The J gene is TRBJ2-1, the V gene TRBV7-2; TRBD2 agrees at 13 bases. Germline lookup yields CDR1 SGHTA and CDR2 FQGNSA. The length of the CDR3 is 15 residues. Trimming at V came to 5 bases and at J to 6 bases, leaving 4 bases not matched to a gene. CDR3 residues: CASSGRLAGGNEQFF. CDR3 bases: TGTGCCAGCAGCGGGAGACTAGCGGGAGGCAATGAGCAGTTCTTC.

This clone showed up just once. V is TRBV6-4 and J is TRBJ2-2, with D uncertain. CDR3 length: 13 amino acids. The germline gives CDR1 MRHNA, CDR2 SNTAGT. Trimming pared 3 bases from V and 5 bases from J, leaving 7 bases between. CDR3 protein: CASSEEETGELFF. The CDR3 nucleotides are TGTGCCAGCAGTGAAGAGGAAACCGGGGAGCTGTTTTTT.

J is TRBJ2-7 and V is TRBV11-2; 10 bases are shared with TRBD2. Germline assignment: CDR1 SGHAT and CDR2 FQNNGV. There are 15 residues in the CDR3. The junction had 5 bases not matched to a gene; V was cut back by 0 bases and J by 6 bases. DNA of the CDR3: TGTGCCAGCAGCTTAGACTCCCTAGCGGGAGTCGAGCAGTACTTC. The encoded protein is CASSLDSLAGVEQYF.

This clone turned up a few times. The junction departs from the called germline gene at one end, perhaps through a read error. V and J are TRBV5-1 and TRBJ2-2, with D possibly matching TRBD2 (5 bases). This CDR3 has 17 amino acids. Germline-derived CDR1 and CDR2 are SGHRS and YFSETQ. Here the CDR3 DNA reads TGCGCCAGCACCCTAACCCCCGGGGAAGCAGTCACCAGGGAGCTGTTTTTT. It translates to CASTLTPGEAVTRELFF.

The V and J genes are TRBV29-1 and TRBJ2-1, with D hard to call. Between the trimmed V and J ends, which lost 3 bases and 9 bases, there was a span of 9 bases. Germline CDR1 and CDR2: SQVTM and ANQGSEA. This CDR3 has 11 residues. CDR3 sequence reads: CSVDPSPEQFF. In DNA form, the CDR3 reads TGCAGCGTTGATCCCAGTCCTGAGCAGTTCTTC.

The rearrangement links TRBV7-9 to TRBJ2-7; D uncertain. Trimming pared 3 bases from V and 4 bases from J, leaving 7 bases between. The CDR3 has 12 residues. Germline-derived CDR1 and CDR2 are SEHNR and FQNEAQ (reference sequence). In DNA, the CDR3 is TGTGCCAGCAGCTTCTCAGGATACGAGCAGTACTTC. This gives the protein CASSFSGYEQYF. Complete variable domain (other parts from reference TRBV7-9 and TRBJ2-7): DTGVSQNPRHKITKRGQNVTFRCDPISEHNRLYWYRQTLGQGPEFLTYFQNEAQLEKSRLLSDRFSAERPKGSFSTLEIQRTEQGDSAMYLCASSFSGYEQYFGPGTRLTVT.